This section outlines one TCR beta chain sequence together with its context. This specimen comes from a study of blood T cell repertoires in COVID-19. Study summary: Acute and convalescent COVID-19 samples came from the United States, Italy and Spain. Nucleic acid was either cDNA or gDNA, and it came from T cells, B-cell-depleted T cells, or PBMCs.

CDR1 and CDR2 (germline): KGHDR, SFDVKD. V lost 2 bases, J lost 2 bases, and 11 bases stayed unmatched. The CDR3 totals 18 residues. Under the authors' procedure: For nucleated cells, counts were estimated from reference gene primer amplification. Method: immunoSEQ multiplex PCR; TCRdb's copy keeps in-frame clones and lacks some. The V and J calls and clone size come from that table; D and trimming were worked out from the DNA. The data hold about 120,000 clones, with less than 85% observed a single time. Material: peripheral blood. The origin of this receptor is a man aged 50 to 60 with acute or convalescent COVID-19. The V call is TRBV24-1, the J call TRBJ2-1; TRBD2 aligns across 7 bases. CDR3 residues: CATSDSNSRDYPYNEQFF. CDR3 nucleotide sequence: TGTGCCACCAGTGATTCGAACTCCCGGGACTATCCCTACAATGAGCAGTTCTTC.